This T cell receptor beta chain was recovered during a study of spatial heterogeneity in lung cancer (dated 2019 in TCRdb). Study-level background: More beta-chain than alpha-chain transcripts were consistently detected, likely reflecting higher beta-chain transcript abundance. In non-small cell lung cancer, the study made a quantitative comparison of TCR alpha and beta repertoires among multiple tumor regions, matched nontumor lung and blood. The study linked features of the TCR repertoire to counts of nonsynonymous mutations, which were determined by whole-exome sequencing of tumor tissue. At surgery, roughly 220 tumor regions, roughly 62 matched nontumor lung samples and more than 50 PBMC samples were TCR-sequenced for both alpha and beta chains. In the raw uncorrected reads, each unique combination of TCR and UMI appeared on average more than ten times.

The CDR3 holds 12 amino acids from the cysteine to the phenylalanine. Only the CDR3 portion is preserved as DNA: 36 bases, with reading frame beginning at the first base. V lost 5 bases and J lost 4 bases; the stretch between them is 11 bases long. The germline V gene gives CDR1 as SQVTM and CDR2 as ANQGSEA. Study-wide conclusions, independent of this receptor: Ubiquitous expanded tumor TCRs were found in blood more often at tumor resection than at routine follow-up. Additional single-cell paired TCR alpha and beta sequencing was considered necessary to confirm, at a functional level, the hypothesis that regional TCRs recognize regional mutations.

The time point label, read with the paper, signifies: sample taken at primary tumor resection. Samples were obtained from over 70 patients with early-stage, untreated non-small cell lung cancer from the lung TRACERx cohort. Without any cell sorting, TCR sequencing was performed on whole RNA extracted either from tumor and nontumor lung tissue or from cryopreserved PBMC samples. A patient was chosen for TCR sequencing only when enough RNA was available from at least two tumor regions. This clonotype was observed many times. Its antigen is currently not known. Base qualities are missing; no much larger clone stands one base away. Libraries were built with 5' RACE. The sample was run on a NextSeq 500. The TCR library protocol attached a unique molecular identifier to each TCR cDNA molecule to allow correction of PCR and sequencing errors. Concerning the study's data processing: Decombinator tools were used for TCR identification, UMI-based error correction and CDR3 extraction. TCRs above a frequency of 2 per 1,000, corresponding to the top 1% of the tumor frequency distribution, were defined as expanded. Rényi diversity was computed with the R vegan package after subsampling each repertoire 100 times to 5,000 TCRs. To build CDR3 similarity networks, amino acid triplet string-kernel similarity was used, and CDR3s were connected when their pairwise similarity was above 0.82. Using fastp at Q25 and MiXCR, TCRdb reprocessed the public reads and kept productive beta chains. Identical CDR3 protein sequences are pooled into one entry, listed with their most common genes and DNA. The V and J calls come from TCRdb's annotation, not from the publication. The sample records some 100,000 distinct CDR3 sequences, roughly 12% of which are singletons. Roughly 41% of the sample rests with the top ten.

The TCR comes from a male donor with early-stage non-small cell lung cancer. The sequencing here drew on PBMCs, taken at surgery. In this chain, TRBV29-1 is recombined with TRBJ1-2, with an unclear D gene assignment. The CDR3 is CSVRTGVYGYTF. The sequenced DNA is TGCAGCGTTCGGACTGGGGTCTATGGCTACACCTTC. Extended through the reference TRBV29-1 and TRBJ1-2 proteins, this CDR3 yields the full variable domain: SAVISQKPSRDICQRGTSLTIQCQVDSQVTMMFWYRQQPGQSLTLIATANQGSEATYESGFVIDKFPISRPNLTFSTLTVSNMSPEDSSIYLCSVRTGVYGYTFGSGTRLTVV.